This is a list of T cell receptor beta chains from one sample in a study of blood T cell repertoires in COVID-19. Data came from immunoSEQ multiplex PCR; TCRdb stores just in-frame clones and leaves some out. The sample contains 450,000 to 500,000 clones, approximately 85% of which appear only once. Sample: peripheral blood. All receptors come from a human donor in a cohort sampled during active COVID-19. Each CDR3 is given with its conserved first and last residue. Rows give clone size only sometimes, using once, few, many, or a class for an expanded clone.

cdr3_aa	v_call	j_call	clone_size
CASSQLAGGIDTQYF	TRBV6-4	TRBJ2-3	-
CASSPAGGMNTEAFF	TRBV10-2	TRBJ1-1	-
CASSLGLADDTQYF	TRBV5-1	TRBJ2-3	-
CASSPPEQGLRNTEAFF	TRBV18	TRBJ1-1	-
CASSDGSSHFEQYF	TRBV25-1	TRBJ2-7	-
CASSQQGPVETQYF	TRBV19	TRBJ2-5	once
CASSPDIQMNTEAFF	TRBV18	TRBJ1-1	-
CASSEVRDRRNQPQHF	TRBV6-1	TRBJ1-5	few
CASRLGQSSYNEQFF	TRBV27	TRBJ2-1	-
CASSLPGGLNTEAFF	TRBV5-4	TRBJ1-1	once
CASSQADARVDEQFF	TRBV4-1	TRBJ2-1	-
CASSPRLAGVPLYEQYF	TRBV3-1/TRBV3-2	TRBJ2-7	-
CASSQEASEAFF	TRBV3-1/TRBV3-2	TRBJ1-1	-
CASSINRQETQYF	TRBV19	TRBJ2-5	-
CASSWTSASTDTQYF	TRBV6-6	TRBJ2-3	-
CASSQAARPGGYTF	TRBV4-3	TRBJ1-2	-
CASSFAPGTEAFF	TRBV12-3/TRBV12-4	TRBJ1-1	-
CATPTQGGSYEQYF	TRBV19	TRBJ2-7	-
CASSFAGTSGISSYEQYF	TRBV5-1	TRBJ2-7	-
CAWSGASTTDTQYF	TRBV30	TRBJ2-3	-
CASNPAGNYGYTF	TRBV6-2/TRBV6-3	TRBJ1-2	-
CASSLQAGANNEQFF	TRBV11-3	TRBJ2-1	-
CASSQVIPSGSPDTQYF	TRBV3-1/TRBV3-2	TRBJ2-3	-
CASSLEGRDYSGNTIYF	TRBV5-6	TRBJ1-3	-
CASSRGQGAYEQYF	TRBV19	TRBJ2-7	-
CSATGEGTQYF	TRBV20-1	TRBJ2-5	-
CASSPNPTGSNYGYTF	TRBV9	TRBJ1-2	-
CATSRGRTYSGNTIYF	TRBV15	TRBJ1-3	-
CASSQNQGVGGYTF	TRBV3-1/TRBV3-2	TRBJ1-2	-
CASSPTGQLVSNQPQHF	TRBV7-8	TRBJ1-5	-
CASSLVLAGGPESTDTQYF	TRBV7-2	TRBJ2-3	-
CASSLDGAAPSTPGQGRIYEQYF	TRBV11-3	TRBJ2-7	few
CASSKNILQGSTNEKLFF	TRBV7-8	TRBJ1-4	-
CASSPPGVRMNTEAFF	TRBV7-9	TRBJ1-1	-
CASSFPGGDTQYF	TRBV27	TRBJ2-3	-
CASTLSGTGITEAFF	TRBV19	TRBJ1-1	few
CASSRGGGAPYNSPLHF	TRBV28	TRBJ1-6	-
CASSLRGDRGYNYGYTF	TRBV7-9	TRBJ1-2	-
CASSIVSGPSYEQYF	TRBV19	TRBJ2-7	-
CASSLDRDSLAFF	TRBV12-3/TRBV12-4	TRBJ1-1	-
CASSPGQAQETQYF	TRBV7-3	TRBJ2-5	-
CASSLQGARNSPLHF	TRBV7-3	TRBJ1-6	-
CASSSLGGATTMTQFF	TRBV5-4	TRBJ2-1	few
CASLPTGSNSPLHF	TRBV28	TRBJ1-6	once
CARVAEGETQYF	TRBV10-1	TRBJ2-5	-
CASSPGLRETQYF	TRBV5-8	TRBJ2-5	-
CASSFGISGDSSTDTQYF	TRBV5-1	TRBJ2-3	once